This entry describes one TCR beta chain. Trimming shortened V by 0 bases and J by 5 bases, and 11 bases separated the two germline ends. CDR1 is SGHNT, CDR2 YYREEE, per germline (reference sequence). The CDR3 loop spans 15 amino acids. The data were obtained in a study of blood T cell repertoires in COVID-19. For the study at large: Samples representing acute and convalescent COVID-19 were sourced from the United States, Italy and Spain. T cells, B-cell-depleted T cells, or PBMCs supplied cDNA or gDNA.

In the original analysis: Estimates of nucleated cell counts were drawn from the amplification of reference gene primers. Repertoires were generated with immunoSEQ multiplex PCR, while TCRdb's copy carries only in-frame clones and drops some. Clone size and the V and J calls come from that table; the DNA yielded D and trimming. The data contain about 30,000 clones, about 94% of them seen just once; the ten biggest clones take up 3.5% to 5%. The chain joins TRBV5-4 to TRBJ1-4, with D perhaps TRBD1 (5 bases). Material: peripheral blood. The clonotype comes from a human donor with active COVID-19. The donor label of this sample is uncertain. The CDR3 loop reads CASSLAGEGNEKLFF. CDR3 sequence (DNA): TGTGCCAGCAGCTTGGCCGGGGAGGGGAATGAAAAACTGTTTTTT.